What follows are 3 T cell receptor beta chains derived from one specimen sequenced in a study of T cell responses to AZD1222 COVID-19 vaccine. The repertoire was sequenced with immunoSEQ multiplex PCR; TCRdb's copy has only in-frame clones and lacks some. The sample shows approximately 110,000 clones, around 90% of them seen only once. The input for sequencing was peripheral blood, taken on day 0 of AZD1222 vaccination. These TCRs come from an adult in good health.

The genes are TRBV4-1 and TRBJ1-1; D might be TRBD1 (6 bases). Trimming took 8 bases from V and 10 from J, leaving 14 bases between them. Germline V lookup: CDR1 MGHRA, CDR2 YSYEKL. The CDR3 spans 11 residues. This chain's CDR3 is CASGGGEGAFF. CDR3 nucleotide sequence: TGCGCCAGCGGAGGGGGGGAGGGAGCTTTCTTT.

The CDR3 here is CASSISGQIKETQYF. Written as DNA, the CDR3 is TGTGCCAGTAGTATTTCGGGACAAATTAAAGAGACCCAGTACTTC. The chain combines TRBV19 with TRBJ2-5, with D possibly matching TRBD1 (6 bases). V was shortened by 3 bases and J by 3 bases, with 14 bases between the two germline ends. Germline V CDR1 and CDR2: LNHDA, SQIVND (reference sequence). CDR3 length: 15 amino acids.

The CDR3 DNA is TGTGCCAGCAGCCAAGATGGGAGCGGCTATGGCTACACCTTC. Translating gives CASSQDGSGYGYTF. The chain has TRBV4-2 and TRBJ1-2; D is undetermined. Germline assignment: CDR1 LGHNA and CDR2 YNFKEQ. This CDR3 spans 14 amino acids. Between the trimmed V and J ends, which lost 0 bases and 4 bases, there was a span of 9 bases.